Below, 29 T cell receptor beta chains from the same sample are listed, as sequenced in a study of cytomegalovirus exposure and HLA in healthy donors. Amplification used 60 Vbeta primers and 13 Jbeta primers. Assay used: immunoSEQ multiplex PCR; TCRdb lists only in-frame clones, some missing. Among roughly 200,000 clones listed, roughly 89% were seen once. What was sequenced was PBMCs. The receptors shown here come from a woman aged 18-35 years in good health and CMV-seronegative.

J is TRBJ2-7 and V is TRBV15; TRBD2 agrees at 8 bases. The CDR3 totals 15 residues. V trimming: 0 bases; J trimming: 6 bases; junction bases outside the gene matches: 7. Germline V gene data show CDR1 as LNHNV and CDR2 as YYDKDF (reference sequence). In DNA, the CDR3 is TGTGCCACCAGCAGAGATCGAGCGGGGGACGCCGAGCAGTACTTC. Its protein product is CATSRDRAGDAEQYF.

J is TRBJ1-1 and V is TRBV6-5; D may be TRBD1 (5 bases). Germline V gene sequence: CDR1 MNHEY, CDR2 SVGAGI. V shed 2 bases and J shed 1 base, with 8 bases lying between them. CDR3 size: 14 residues. The CDR3 loop is CASSYAGENTEAFF. CDR3 in DNA: TGTGCCAGCAGTTACGCGGGGGAGAACACTGAAGCTTTCTTT.

V gene TRBV4-3 combines with J gene TRBJ2-5; 12 bases fit TRBD1. The V segment lost 4 bases and the J segment 7 bases; nucleotides outside the gene matches: 4. The germline CDR1 and CDR2 sequences are LGHNA and YSLEER. This CDR3 is built from 14 residues. As DNA, the CDR3 is TGCGCCAGCAGCCGGGACAGGGGGCAGGCGACCCAGTACTTC. It yields the protein CASSRDRGQATQYF.

V gene TRBV11-2 combines with J gene TRBJ2-5; D perhaps matches TRBD1 (6 bases). The V end lost 4 bases, the J end lost 7 bases, and 13 bases lay between the germline ends. The germline CDR1 and CDR2 sequences are SGHAT and FQNNGV. The CDR3 is made up of 13 amino acids. In nucleotides, the CDR3 is TGTGCCAGCAGCTACACTAGAGGGGGGACCCAGTACTTC. Its translation: CASSYTRGGTQYF.

J is TRBJ1-1 and V is TRBV6-5, with D tentatively TRBD1 (5 bases). Deletions cut 0 bases from V and 1 base from J, with 12 bases between. CDR1 is MNHEY and CDR2 is SVGAGI in the germline V gene. This CDR3 is built from 16 residues. CDR3 loop: CASSYSPDNGNTEAFF. Here the CDR3 DNA reads TGTGCCAGCAGTTACTCCCCGGACAACGGGAACACTGAAGCTTTCTTT.

The chain recombines TRBV5-1 with TRBJ2-1, with TRBD2 matching over 12 bases. Germline V gene data show CDR1 as SGHRS and CDR2 as YFSETQ. This CDR3 is built from 17 residues. V lost 2 bases, J lost 8 bases, and 11 bases stayed unmatched. CDR3: CASSFTLASGGEYEQFF. CDR3 DNA: TGCGCCAGCAGCTTCACATTGGCTAGCGGGGGGGAGTATGAGCAGTTCTTC.

The rearrangement uses TRBV14 and TRBJ2-3; D is ambiguous. Looked up from germline, CDR1 is SGHDN and CDR2 is FVKESK. Trimming took 1 base from V and 2 from J, leaving 10 bases between them. The length of the CDR3 is 15 residues. This chain's CDR3 is CASSQVMVATDTQYF. The CDR3 DNA is TGTGCCAGCAGCCAAGTCATGGTGGCCACAGATACGCAGTATTTT.

The chain couples TRBV9 to TRBJ2-3; TRBD1 might be the D (5 bases). Trimming removed 0 bases at V and 1 base at J, with 12 bases between. CDR3 length: 16 amino acids. The germline CDR1 and CDR2 sequences are SGDLS and YYNGEE. In nucleotides, the CDR3 is TGTGCCAGCAGCGTAGACGCGCTGGGGCGCACAGATACGCAGTATTTT. It encodes CASSVDALGRTDTQYF.

This chain uses TRBV19 with TRBJ1-4; D remains unclear. Trimming removed 3 bases from V and 14 bases from J, with 16 bases in between. The CDR3 is 13 amino acids. Per the germline V gene, CDR1 is LNHDA and CDR2 is SQIVND (reference sequence). CDR3 region: CASSIVARDYLFF. CDR3 nucleotide sequence: TGTGCCAGTAGTATTGTTGCCCGAGACTACCTGTTTTTT.

This clone was detected only a few times. The chain combines TRBV18 with TRBJ1-2; 8 positions agree with TRBD1. The CDR3 is 16 residues long. V dropped 1 base and J dropped 2; count of bases not matched to a gene: 6. Germline V gene sequence: CDR1 KGHSH, CDR2 LQKENI. The CDR3: CASSPLDRAPNYGYTF. Here the CDR3 DNA reads TGTGCCAGCTCACCACTGGACAGGGCCCCGAACTATGGCTACACCTTC.

The rearrangement joins TRBV29-1 to TRBJ1-2; 10 nucleotides line up with TRBD1. V gave up 6 bases and J gave up 8 bases; unmatched junction bases: 15. Germline CDR1 reads SQVTM; CDR2 reads ANQGSEA. This CDR3 is 15 amino acids long. The CDR3 bases are TGCAGCGTCCTAGACAGGGGGCTAAAACCGACGGGCTACACCTTC. Protein: CSVLDRGLKPTGYTF.

V gene TRBV15 combines with J gene TRBJ2-2, with no clear D. Germline V gene lookup returns CDR1 LNHNV and CDR2 YYDKDF (reference sequence). V lost 0 bases and J 3 bases, leaving 5 bases between the germline ends. The CDR3 loop spans 14 amino acids. CDR3 in amino acids: CATSREQYTGELFF. CDR3 nucleotide sequence: TGTGCCACCAGCAGAGAACAGTACACCGGGGAGCTGTTTTTT.

This chain uses TRBV6-5 with TRBJ2-1; possibly TRBD1 for D (5 bases). The CDR3 totals 13 residues. Germline CDR1 reads MNHEY; CDR2 reads SVGAGI. V was clipped by 1 base and J by 9 bases, with 10 bases between them. The CDR3 sequence is CASSYFGAGEQFF. CDR3 sequence (DNA): TGTGCCAGCAGTTACTTTGGGGCAGGTGAGCAGTTCTTC.

The J gene is TRBJ2-5, the V gene TRBV2; 7 nucleotides match TRBD1. There are 13 residues in the CDR3. CDR1 is SNHLY, CDR2 FYNNEI, per germline. With V trimmed by 10 bases and J by 3 bases, 8 bases remained unmatched. The CDR3 nucleotides are TGTGCCACCAGCGTCCAGGGGGAAGAGACCCAGTACTTC. It codes for CATSVQGEETQYF. The full variable domain, with the rest looked up from reference TRBV2 and TRBJ2-5, is EPEVTQTPSHQVTQMGQEVILRCVPISNHLYFYWYRQILGQKVEFLVSFYNNEISEKSEIFDDQFSVERPDGSNFTLKIRSTKLEDSAMYFCATSVQGEETQYFGPGTRLLVL.

This sequence joins TRBV7-9 and TRBJ1-1; 9 nucleotides line up with TRBD1. Germline V gene data show CDR1 as SEHNR and CDR2 as FQNEAQ (reference sequence). The CDR3 totals 14 residues. With V trimmed by 5 bases and J by 8 bases, 9 bases remained unmatched. CDR3 sequence reads: CASSPEVGQGEAFF. The CDR3 DNA sequence: TGTGCCAGCAGCCCAGAGGTGGGACAGGGAGAAGCTTTCTTT.

V gene TRBV29-1 combines with J gene TRBJ2-5; 10 nucleotides align to TRBD2. With 3 bases clipped from V and 5 bases from J, the junction kept 6 bases outside the gene matches. CDR1 is SQVTM, CDR2 ANQGSEA, per germline. The CDR3 length is 14 residues. The chain's CDR3 is CSVEASGRRETQYF. CDR3 nucleotides: TGCAGCGTTGAGGCTAGCGGGAGAAGGGAGACCCAGTACTTC.

The chain joins TRBV6-1 to TRBJ1-1; D ambiguous. The CDR3 is 14 amino acids. Trimming cost V 3 bases and J 4 bases, with 12 bases left between them. Germline CDR1 MNHNS, CDR2 SASEGT. The CDR3 DNA follows: TGTGCCAGCAGTGATAAAGGCAGACTCACTGAAGCTTTCTTT. Its translation: CASSDKGRLTEAFF.

CDR3 sequence: CASSLGGGLAVLNEQFF. CDR3 nucleotides: TGTGCCAGCAGCTTAGGGGGTGGACTAGCGGTACTCAATGAGCAGTTCTTC. The chain recombines TRBV7-6 with TRBJ2-1; 10 bases agree with TRBD2. This CDR3 is 17 amino acids long. V shed 1 base and J 6 bases; nucleotides not matched to a gene: 9. In germline, CDR1 is SGHVS, CDR2 FNYEAQ.

This chain connects TRBV21-1 to TRBJ2-1; the table calls TRBD1, which could not be checked here. TRBV21-1 is listed as a pseudogene. The CDR3 extends over 15 amino acids. The CDR3 region has the DNA TGTGCCAGCAGACCCCGAAGAACAGGGGGGAATGAGCAGTTCTTC. Translation gives CASRPRRTGGNEQFF.

This chain joins TRBV7-8 and TRBJ1-5; the D gene is possibly TRBD1 (6 bases). CDR3 length equals 15 residues. In germline, CDR1 is SGHVS, CDR2 FQNEAQ. V was trimmed by 1 base and J by 7 bases, leaving 14 bases between them. The CDR3 loop reads CASSLVGGARQPQHF. The CDR3 nucleotides are TGTGCCAGCAGCTTAGTAGGGGGGGCAAGGCAGCCCCAGCATTTT.

The sample holds a few counts of this clone. The chain carries TRBV4-2 and TRBJ2-1; D possibly corresponds to TRBD2 (5 bases). Between the trimmed V and J ends, which lost 0 bases and 6 bases, there was a span of 15 bases. The length of the CDR3 is 16 residues. The germline V gene encodes CDR1 LGHNA and CDR2 YNFKEQ. CDR3 sequence: CASSQDEASSVNEQFF. CDR3 bases: TGTGCCAGCAGCCAAGATGAGGCTAGCTCGGTCAATGAGCAGTTCTTC.

The chain links TRBV4-1 to TRBJ2-2; D possibly corresponds to TRBD2 (5 bases). The V end lost 1 base, the J end lost 6 bases, and 9 bases lay between the germline ends. The germline V gene encodes CDR1 MGHRA and CDR2 YSYEKL. This CDR3 is 14 amino acids long. CDR3 nucleotides: TGCGCCAGCAGCCAAGGACTATCGGCCGGGGAGCTGTTTTTT. It is translated as CASSQGLSAGELFF.

On this clone: Within the sample, other DNA sequences also encode this same CDR3. This chain connects TRBV27 to TRBJ1-4; 7 nucleotides agree with TRBD1. The CDR3 runs to 14 residues. Germline V gives CDR1 MNHEY, CDR2 SMNVEV (reference sequence). J was trimmed by 3 bases and V by 4 bases; bases with no gene match: 2. The CDR3 reads CASSSTGANEKLFF. As DNA, the CDR3 is TGTGCCAGCAGTTCCACAGGGGCTAATGAAAAACTGTTTTTT.

The chain employs TRBV30 and TRBJ2-3, with TRBD2 identical over 10 bases. Unmatched junction bases numbered 7, after V lost 0 bases and J lost 1 base. CDR3 length: 17 amino acids. In germline, CDR1 is GTSNPN, CDR2 SVGIG (reference sequence). CDR3 protein: CAWSVTRTSGGTDTQYF. The CDR3 DNA reads TGTGCCTGGAGTGTAACCCGGACTAGCGGTGGCACAGATACGCAGTATTTT.

The V gene is TRBV6-4, the J gene TRBJ2-2, with 8 bases matching TRBD2. With 5 bases clipped from V and 7 bases from J, the junction kept 18 bases outside the gene matches. The CDR3 extends over 18 amino acids. In germline, CDR1 is MRHNA, CDR2 SNTAGT. CDR3 residues: CASSPIPHSGIPSGELFF. The CDR3, as DNA: TGTGCCAGCAGTCCGATACCCCATAGCGGGATCCCGAGCGGGGAGCTGTTTTTT.

The chain joins TRBV10-3 to TRBJ2-7, with TRBD1 matching 7 bases. J was trimmed by 4 bases and V by 6 bases; bases with no gene match: 9. Germline V lookup: CDR1 ENHRY, CDR2 SYGVKD. This CDR3 has 14 residues. CDR3 sequence reads: CAIRGQGVRYEQYF. CDR3 nucleotides: TGTGCCATCAGGGGGCAGGGGGTCAGGTACGAGCAGTACTTC.

The V and J genes are TRBV11-3 and TRBJ1-2; D is possibly TRBD1 (6 bases). Germline V gives CDR1 SGHNT, CDR2 YENEEA. CDR3 length equals 15 residues. V shed 0 bases and J shed 3 bases, with 11 bases lying between them. The DNA for the CDR3 is TGTGCCAGCAGCTTAGAACAGGGCCTAGACTATGGCTACACCTTC. It encodes CASSLEQGLDYGYTF.

This clone was detected only a few times. CDR3 loop: CAIIKGELFF. In DNA form, the CDR3 reads TGTGCCATCATCAAAGGGGAGCTGTTTTTT. The V and J genes are TRBV10-3 and TRBJ2-2; D unclear. The CDR3 spans 10 residues. Trimming pared 7 bases from V and 8 bases from J, leaving 5 bases between. The germline V gene encodes CDR1 ENHRY and CDR2 SYGVKD.

This chain joins TRBV27 and TRBJ2-3; TRBD2 aligns across 12 bases. The CDR3 sequence is 16 residues long. The germline gives CDR1 MNHEY, CDR2 SMNVEV (reference sequence). V shed 2 bases, J shed 3 bases, and the junction held 3 bases outside the gene matches. CDR3 nucleotide sequence: TGTGCCAGCAGTTTACACCTAGCGGGAGGGACAGATACGCAGTATTTT. This encodes CASSLHLAGGTDTQYF.